These 8 T cell receptor beta chains share one sample of origin, sequenced in a study of shared clonotypes between healthy human individuals. Here immunoSEQ multiplex PCR was the method, and the copy in TCRdb shows in-frame clones only, minus some. The profile covers over 2 million clones, with 90% to 95% appearing a single time and under 0.15% taken by the ten largest. Input material: naive CD4+ T cells sorted from blood. Documented subset: CD45RA+ positively selected. The receptors shown here come from a man aged 18 to 35 in good health.

The chain uses TRBV6-5 and TRBJ1-3; 7 bases fit TRBD1. The CDR3 consists of 15 residues. Germline CDR1 is MNHEY and CDR2 is SVGAGI. Trimming cost V 6 bases and J 0 bases; bases outside gene matches: 5. CDR3 in DNA: TGTGCCAGCAGCCCCGGGACAGCCTCTGGAAACACCATATATTTT. It translates to CASSPGTASGNTIYF.

This chain links TRBV2 with TRBJ1-2; possible D gene TRBD1, 5 bases. This CDR3 region has 16 residues. V lost 5 bases to trimming and J lost 5 bases, with 21 bases between them. Germline CDR1 and CDR2: SNHLY and FYNNEI. The CDR3 protein is CASSTNERDFSYGYTF. The CDR3 coding sequence is TGTGCCAGCAGTACAAACGAGAGGGACTTCTCTTATGGCTACACCTTC. Full variable domain (outside the CDR3, taken from reference TRBV2 and TRBJ1-2): EPEVTQTPSHQVTQMGQEVILRCVPISNHLYFYWYRQILGQKVEFLVSFYNNEISEKSEIFDDQFSVERPDGSNFTLKIRSTKLEDSAMYFCASSTNERDFSYGYTFGSGTRLTVV.

This clone occurred once. This CDR3 is also generated by other DNA sequences in the sample. This chain uses TRBV6-5 with TRBJ2-7, with TRBD1 as a possible D gene (6 bases). Germline values: CDR1 MNHEY, CDR2 SVGAGI. Deletions cut 5 bases from V and 1 base from J, with 9 bases between. The CDR3 consists of 13 residues. In DNA, the CDR3 is TGTGCCAGCAGTCGGACAGCGTCCTACGAGCAGTACTTC. This codes for CASSRTASYEQYF.

The chain joins TRBV14 to TRBJ1-1; no reliable D call. The V and J ends lost 4 bases and 6 bases respectively, with 6 bases between them. This CDR3 contains 11 residues. Germline V gene sequence: CDR1 SGHDN, CDR2 FVKESK. For the CDR3, the DNA is TGTGCCAGCAGCCCCTACGCTGAAGCTTTCTTT. Translation gives CASSPYAEAFF.

This chain connects TRBV5-3 to TRBJ2-7; TRBD1 or TRBD2 may be the D gene (5 bases each). TRBV5-3 is assigned to the ORF class and has an uncertain function. The ends were cut back, 3 bases at V and 3 bases at J, with 10 bases in the middle. The CDR3 covers 13 residues. The CDR3: CARSSWGYYEQYF. In DNA form, the CDR3 reads TGTGCCAGAAGCTCCTGGGGGTACTACGAGCAGTACTTC.

The rearrangement joins TRBV5-1 to TRBJ2-3; D call uncertain. Germline lookup yields CDR1 SGHRS and CDR2 YFSETQ. V shed 0 bases and J shed 6 bases, with 17 bases lying between them. The CDR3 is 16 amino acids. CDR3 DNA sequence: TGCGCCAGCAGCTTGGCGGGTCAGACGGGTGCCGATACGCAGTATTTT. Its protein is CASSLAGQTGADTQYF.

The V call is TRBV29-1, the J call TRBJ2-2; 11 bases line up with TRBD1. The CDR3 length is 14 residues. With V trimmed by 8 bases and J by 4 bases, 6 bases remained unmatched. The V gene's germline CDR1 is SQVTM and CDR2 ANQGSEA. The CDR3 bases are TGCAGCTCAACCGGGACAGGGGGCACCGGGGAGCTGTTTTTT. Its protein is CSSTGTGGTGELFF.

This chain joins TRBV14 and TRBJ2-5, with 7 bases identical to TRBD1. V shed 4 bases, J shed 4 bases, and the junction held 3 bases outside the gene matches. The CDR3 contains 13 residues. The germline V gene encodes CDR1 SGHDN and CDR2 FVKESK. The DNA of the CDR3 is TGTGCCAGCAGCCCCGCAGGGGGAGAGACCCAGTACTTC. Encoded protein: CASSPAGGETQYF. Using reference TRBV14 and TRBJ2-5 for the parts outside the CDR3, the full variable domain is EAGVTQFPSHSVIEKGQTVTLRCDPISGHDNLYWYRRVMGKEIKFLLHFVKESKQDESGMPNNRFLAERTGGTYSTLKVQPAELEDSGVYFCASSPAGGETQYFGPGTRLLVL.